The 15 T cell receptor beta chains below come from one sample, sequenced in a study of T cells in Graves' hyperthyroidism and ophthalmopathy. From RNA transcripts, TCR beta CDR3 regions were amplified. RT-PCR in the first round (using the HTBI primer set) targeted the TCR CDR3. MiXCR, applied by TCRdb to the multiplex PCR reads, yields one record per CDR3 protein. The repertoire holds roughly 500,000 distinct CDR3 sequences, with 15% to 20% as singletons. Sequencing was done on a sample of blood. Every receptor here comes from a woman aged 25 to 39 with Graves' ophthalmopathy.

The sample holds many counts of this clonotype. The J gene is TRBJ2-1, the V gene TRBV20-1, with 9 positions matching TRBD2. The CDR3 has 13 residues. CDR1 is DFQATT and CDR2 is SNEGSKA in the germline V gene (reference sequence). Trimming at V came to 6 bases and at J to 7 bases, leaving 7 bases not matched to a gene. The CDR3 is CSAPKSGRNEQFF. CDR3 coding DNA: TGCAGTGCCCCTAAGAGCGGGAGGAATGAGCAGTTCTTC.

The CDR3 protein is CASSYQGSNQPQHF. As DNA, the CDR3 is TGTGCCAGCAGCTATCAGGGTAGCAATCAGCCCCAGCATTTT. This rearrangement joins TRBV7-3 to TRBJ1-5, with D possibly being TRBD1 (5 bases). Deletions cut 4 bases from V and 0 bases from J, with 7 bases between. Per germline, CDR1 SGHTA and CDR2 FQGTGA. CDR3 length equals 14 residues.

This clonotype came up many times. The rearrangement uses TRBV3-1 and TRBJ2-7; D is perhaps TRBD2 (5 bases). In germline, CDR1 is LGHDT, CDR2 YNNKEL (reference sequence). This CDR3 has 12 amino acids. Trimming shortened V by 3 bases and J by 4 bases, and 7 bases separated the two germline ends. CDR3 amino acids: CASSHLAYEQYF. The CDR3 coding sequence is TGTGCCAGCAGCCATCTAGCATACGAGCAGTACTTC.

Ten or more counts support this clonotype. The V gene is TRBV6-5, the J gene TRBJ1-6; D not certain. The germline V and J ends were trimmed by 2 bases and 8 bases, with 10 bases remaining between them. Germline V gene data show CDR1 as MNHEY and CDR2 as SVGAGI. The CDR3 length is 14 residues. CDR3 coding DNA: TGTGCCAGCAGTTACCGCACAATTGATTCACCCCTCCACTTT. Translated: CASSYRTIDSPLHF.

The table lists this clonotype with many counts. The chain combines TRBV30 with TRBJ1-1; D is ambiguous. This CDR3 contains 13 residues. The germline V and J ends were trimmed by 0 bases and 1 base, with 6 bases remaining between them. Germline V CDR1 and CDR2: GTSNPN, SVGIG (reference sequence). The CDR3: CAWSVFGNTEAFF. DNA of the CDR3: TGTGCCTGGAGTGTATTCGGGAACACTGAAGCTTTCTTT.

CDR3 residues: CSGAVPSGIYEQYF. The CDR3 DNA reads TGCAGTGGCGCCGTCCCTAGCGGAATCTACGAGCAGTACTTC. The chain recombines TRBV20-1 with TRBJ2-7; 7 bases are a match to TRBD2. This CDR3 is built from 14 residues. V gave up 7 bases and J gave up 3 bases; unmatched junction bases: 12. The V gene's germline CDR1 is DFQATT and CDR2 SNEGSKA (reference sequence).

In its sample, this clonotype was seen many times. The genes are TRBV18 and TRBJ2-7; 7 positions agree with TRBD2. CDR3 size: 15 residues. CDR1 KGHSH and CDR2 LQKENI come from the germline V gene. The J segment lost 6 bases and the V segment lost 1 base, leaving 9 bases of the junction unmatched. The CDR3 loop reads CASSPRREGQGEQYF. The CDR3 DNA is TGTGCCAGCTCACCACGGAGGGAGGGCCAGGGCGAGCAGTACTTC.

Regarding this clonotype: A much larger clone lies one base from this, so it may be a read error. The chain uses TRBV20-1 and TRBJ1-2; 7 bases fit TRBD1. The CDR3 runs to 14 residues. The V gene end was trimmed by 3 bases and the J gene end by 2 bases; junction bases not matched to a gene: 6. Germline V gene data show CDR1 as DFQATT and CDR2 as SNEGSKA (reference sequence). The CDR3 coding sequence is TGCAGTGCTAGCGACAGGGTGGGAAACTATGGCTACACCTTC. This translates into CSASDRVGNYGYTF.

This clonotype occurred many times. This chain joins TRBV20-1 and TRBJ1-6, with D uncertain. Deletions cut 5 bases from V and 10 bases from J, with 18 bases between. The germline V gene has CDR1 DFQATT and CDR2 SNEGSKA (reference sequence). This CDR3 contains 14 residues. Here the CDR3 DNA reads TGCAGTGCTCCCAACCAACAGATAGGATCACCCCTCCACTTT. Its protein product is CSAPNQQIGSPLHF.

This chain joins TRBV6-9 and TRBJ2-3; possibly TRBD1 or TRBD2 for D (5 bases each). V lost 3 bases, J lost 4 bases, and 11 bases lay in between. The CDR3 covers 14 residues. The germline gives CDR1 MNHGY, CDR2 SVAAGI. CDR3 residues: CASSYPGPPDTQYF. The CDR3 bases are TGTGCCAGCAGTTACCCGGGGCCCCCAGATACGCAGTATTTT.

The genes are TRBV4-1 and TRBJ2-7; 7 positions match TRBD1. With 5 bases clipped from V and 0 bases from J, the junction kept 13 bases outside the gene matches. Germline loops: CDR1 MGHRA, CDR2 YSYEKL. The CDR3 length is 17 residues. As DNA, the CDR3 is TGCGCCAGCAGCTCCCCTACTTCGGGACAGAGCTCCTACGAGCAGTACTTC. This sequence encodes CASSSPTSGQSSYEQYF.

V gene TRBV5-4 combines with J gene TRBJ2-1; D is ambiguous. CDR1 and CDR2 from the germline V gene are SGHNT and YYREEE (reference sequence). The CDR3 extends over 16 amino acids. The V gene lost 0 bases and the J gene lost 3 bases, with 13 bases spanning the gap. CDR3 nucleotide sequence: TGTGCCAGCAGCTTGGGTCTCGCAAGTGGCTACAATGAGCAGTTCTTC. Its protein product is CASSLGLASGYNEQFF.

At least ten counts were recorded for this clonotype. This chain joins TRBV4-3 and TRBJ2-2; 7 bases match TRBD1. The CDR3 runs 17 residues. V lost 1 base and J lost 4; bases outside the gene matches: 9. The germline gives CDR1 LGHNA, CDR2 YSLEER. The CDR3 protein is CASSQVGGNGGTGELFF. CDR3 coding DNA: TGCGCCAGCAGCCAAGTAGGGGGCAATGGTGGCACCGGGGAGCTGTTTTTT.

This clonotype was recorded many times. This chain uses TRBV5-1 with TRBJ1-1; 9 nucleotides match TRBD1. CDR1 and CDR2 from the germline V gene are SGHRS and YFSETQ. The length of the CDR3 is 14 residues. The V and J ends lost 0 bases and 5 bases, in that order; junction bases with no gene match: 2. CDR3 nucleotide sequence: TGCGCCAGCAGCTTGGGGACAGGGGCGACTGAAGCTTTCTTT. Protein product: CASSLGTGATEAFF. Drawing the rest from reference TRBV5-1 and TRBJ1-1, the complete variable domain is KAGVTQTPRYLIKTRGQQVTLSCSPISGHRSVSWYQQTPGQGLQFLFEYFSETQRNKGNFPGRFSGRQFSNSRSEMNVSTLELGDSALYLCASSLGTGATEAFFGQGTRLTVV.

Ten or more counts support this clonotype. The chain couples TRBV28 to TRBJ2-3, with 13 bases fitting TRBD2. The ends lost 6 bases at V and 3 bases at J; junction bases unmatched: 9. This CDR3 contains 17 residues. Germline CDR1 reads MDHEN; CDR2 reads SYDVKM. Here the CDR3 DNA reads TGTGCCAGCAGGACAACCTTACTAGCGGGAGGGACAGATACGCAGTATTTT. As protein: CASRTTLLAGGTDTQYF.